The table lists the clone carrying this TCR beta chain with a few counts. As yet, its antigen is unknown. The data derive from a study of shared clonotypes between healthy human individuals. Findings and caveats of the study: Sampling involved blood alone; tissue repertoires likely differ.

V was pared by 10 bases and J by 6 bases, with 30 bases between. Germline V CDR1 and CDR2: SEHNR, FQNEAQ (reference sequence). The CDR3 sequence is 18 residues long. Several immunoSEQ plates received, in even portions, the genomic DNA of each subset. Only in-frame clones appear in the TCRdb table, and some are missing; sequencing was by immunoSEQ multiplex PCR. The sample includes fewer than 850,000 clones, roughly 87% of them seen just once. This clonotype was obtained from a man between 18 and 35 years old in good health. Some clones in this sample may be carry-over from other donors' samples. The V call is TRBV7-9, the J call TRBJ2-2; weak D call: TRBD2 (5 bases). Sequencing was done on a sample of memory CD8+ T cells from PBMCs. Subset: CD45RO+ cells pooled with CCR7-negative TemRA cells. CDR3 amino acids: CATPGSMKSGSKSGELFF. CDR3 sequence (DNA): TGTGCCACCCCAGGTTCGATGAAGTCGGGGTCTAAGTCCGGGGAGCTGTTTTTT. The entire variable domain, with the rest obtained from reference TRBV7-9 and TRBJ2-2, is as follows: DTGVSQNPRHKITKRGQNVTFRCDPISEHNRLYWYRQTLGQGPEFLTYFQNEAQLEKSRLLSDRFSAERPKGSFSTLEIQRTEQGDSAMYLCATPGSMKSGSKSGELFFGEGSRLTVL.